Below, 20 T cell receptor beta chains from the same sample are listed, as sequenced in a study of blood T cell repertoires in COVID-19. The data were produced by immunoSEQ multiplex PCR, yet TCRdb's version contains in-frame clones alone and is incomplete. The sample lists about 81,000 clones; 84% were seen once. The sample taken for sequencing was peripheral blood. Source of these receptors: a human donor in a cohort sampled during active COVID-19.

The V gene is TRBV5-8, the J gene TRBJ1-1; the D is unclear. V lost 2 bases and J 1 base, leaving 6 bases between the germline ends. CDR3 length: 13 amino acids. Germline V gene data show CDR1 as SGHTS and CDR2 as YDEGEE. CDR3 sequence reads: CASSFAGNTEAFF. CDR3 bases: TGTGCCAGCAGCTTCGCCGGGAACACTGAAGCTTTCTTT.

The chain joins TRBV29-1 to TRBJ1-1, with TRBD1 identical over 7 bases. The germline V gene has CDR1 SQVTM and CDR2 ANQGSEA. This CDR3 is built from 13 residues. V gave up 6 bases and J gave up 2 bases; unmatched junction bases: 6. CDR3 protein: CSVRQGGNTEAFF. CDR3 sequence (DNA): TGCAGCGTCCGACAGGGAGGTAACACTGAAGCTTTCTTT.

The chain recombines TRBV6-5 with TRBJ1-1; D unresolved. Trimming stripped 6 bases from V and 0 bases from J, with 11 bases between. This CDR3 region has 14 residues. The germline V gene encodes CDR1 MNHEY and CDR2 SVGAGI. The CDR3 here is CASRRYRMNTEAFF. CDR3 DNA sequence: TGTGCCAGCAGGAGGTACCGTATGAACACTGAAGCTTTCTTT.

This clone appeared once. V and J are TRBV7-9 and TRBJ1-2; maybe TRBD1 (6 bases). The V and J ends lost 4 bases and 2 bases respectively, with 11 bases between them. Germline assignment: CDR1 SEHNR and CDR2 FQNEAQ (reference sequence). The CDR3 sequence is 14 residues long. CDR3 sequence (DNA): TGTGCCAGCAGCTACCTCCAGGGGAACTATGGCTACACCTTC. Amino acids: CASSYLQGNYGYTF.

The genes are TRBV9 and TRBJ2-6; a weak D match, TRBD1 (6 bases). Looked up from germline, CDR1 is SGDLS and CDR2 is YYNGEE. The CDR3 sequence is 17 residues long. Deletions cut 2 bases from V and 0 bases from J, with 12 bases between. CDR3 residues: CASSVNTGYSGANVLTF. CDR3 in DNA: TGTGCCAGCAGCGTGAATACAGGGTACTCTGGGGCCAACGTCCTGACTTTC.

The chain links TRBV5-1 to TRBJ2-3; TRBD2 agrees at 10 bases. This CDR3 has 15 residues. The trim removed 0 bases at V and 6 bases at J, leaving 4 bases unmatched. CDR1 and CDR2 from the germline V gene are SGHRS and YFSETQ. This chain's CDR3 is CASSLERGGPDTQYF. The DNA of the CDR3 is TGCGCCAGCAGCTTGGAGCGGGGGGGCCCGGATACGCAGTATTTT.

This clone occurred once. V gene TRBV18 combines with J gene TRBJ1-1; TRBD1 matches 10 bases. Germline V CDR1 and CDR2: KGHSH, LQKENI. CDR3 size: 17 residues. V was pared by 3 bases and J by 5 bases, with 12 bases of the junction left unmatched. The CDR3 reads CASSPVTRDRGSTEAFF. CDR3 sequence (DNA): TGTGCCAGCTCACCCGTAACCCGGGACAGGGGAAGTACTGAAGCTTTCTTT.

The J gene is TRBJ2-7, the V gene TRBV6-1; tentatively, D is TRBD1 (6 bases). This CDR3 spans 13 amino acids. Trimming stripped 2 bases from V and 2 bases from J, with 7 bases between. Germline V gene sequence: CDR1 MNHNS, CDR2 SASEGT. DNA of the CDR3: TGTGCCAGCAGTGAAAGGACAGCCTACGAGCAGTACTTC. Protein: CASSERTAYEQYF.

This chain joins TRBV24-1 and TRBJ2-5, with a possible D match to TRBD1 (6 bases). CDR1 KGHDR and CDR2 SFDVKD come from the germline V gene. CDR3 length: 14 residues. The V and J ends lost 4 bases and 5 bases respectively, with 13 bases between them. CDR3 sequence: CATSDPQGWETQYF. The CDR3 nucleotides are TGTGCCACCAGTGACCCACAGGGCTGGGAGACCCAGTACTTC.

V gene TRBV18 combines with J gene TRBJ2-4; D is perhaps TRBD1 (7 bases). V was trimmed by 3 bases and J by 2 bases, leaving 20 bases between them. Germline CDR1 KGHSH, CDR2 LQKENI. This CDR3 comprises 18 residues. This CDR3 is CASSPNRGTDYTKNIQYF. In DNA, the CDR3 is TGTGCCAGCTCACCTAACCGCGGGACAGACTATACCAAAAACATTCAGTACTTC.

In this sample, this clone turned up once. The chain joins TRBV19 to TRBJ2-3; 15 nucleotides agree with TRBD2. Germline loops: CDR1 LNHDA, CDR2 SQIVND (reference sequence). Trimming at V came to 3 bases and at J to 5 bases, leaving 9 bases not matched to a gene. The CDR3 spans 18 residues. Here the CDR3 reads CASSILIGTSGGKDTQYF. The CDR3 DNA follows: TGTGCCAGTAGTATCTTAATCGGGACTAGCGGGGGGAAAGATACGCAGTATTTT.

The chain employs TRBV7-3 and TRBJ2-2; D may be TRBD1 (5 bases). The V gene lost 4 bases and the J gene lost 4 bases, with 13 bases spanning the gap. This CDR3 has 15 amino acids. CDR1 SGHTA and CDR2 FQGTGA come from the germline V gene. The CDR3 region has the DNA TGTGCCAGCAGCTGGGGCGATGTCGCCACCGGGGAGCTGTTTTTT. It encodes CASSWGDVATGELFF.

This chain joins TRBV3-1 (or the pseudogene TRBV3-2) and TRBJ1-5; D ambiguous. The length of the CDR3 is 13 residues. V lost 1 base to trimming and J lost 4 bases, with 5 bases between them. In germline, CDR1 is LGHDT, CDR2 YNNKEL (reference sequence). CDR3 nucleotides: TGTGCCAGCAGCCAAGTAGATAATCAGCCCCAGCATTTT. Residues: CASSQVDNQPQHF.

The chain employs TRBV18 and TRBJ1-5; TRBD1 matches 8 bases. CDR1 and CDR2 (germline): KGHSH, LQKENI. The CDR3 sequence is 17 residues long. The J segment lost 0 bases and the V segment lost 1 base, leaving 5 bases of the junction unmatched. This CDR3 reads CASSPQPGGFSNQPQHF. The CDR3 DNA is TGTGCCAGCTCACCACAGCCAGGGGGCTTTAGCAATCAGCCCCAGCATTTT.

The chain uses TRBV2 and TRBJ2-3; 10 bases map to TRBD2. This CDR3 spans 16 amino acids. The J segment lost 1 base and the V segment lost 3 bases, leaving 4 bases of the junction unmatched. Germline CDR1 reads SNHLY; CDR2 reads FYNNEI. The CDR3 sequence: CASSDHTSGGTDTQYF. In DNA, the CDR3 is TGTGCCAGCAGTGATCATACTAGCGGGGGCACAGATACGCAGTATTTT. The full variable domain, with the rest looked up from reference TRBV2 and TRBJ2-3, is EPEVTQTPSHQVTQMGQEVILRCVPISNHLYFYWYRQILGQKVEFLVSFYNNEISEKSEIFDDQFSVERPDGSNFTLKIRSTKLEDSAMYFCASSDHTSGGTDTQYFGPGTRLTVL.

The chain recombines TRBV21-1 with TRBJ2-4; whether TRBD1, the table's D call, matches the DNA was not checked. TRBV21-1 is classified as a pseudogene. The CDR3 covers 20 residues. As DNA, the CDR3 is TGTGCCAGCAGCAGGCCGAGGGGGGACAGGGCCAAACTAGCCAAAAACATTCAGTACTTC. Protein sequence: CASSRPRGDRAKLAKNIQYF.

This chain uses TRBV3-1 (or the pseudogene TRBV3-2) with TRBJ1-1; TRBD1 agrees at 9 bases. V dropped 4 bases and J dropped 0; count of bases not matched to a gene: 3. This CDR3 comprises 15 residues. Germline V gene lookup returns CDR1 LGHDT and CDR2 YNNKEL (reference sequence). As DNA, the CDR3 is TGTGCCAGCAGCCCGACAGGGGGTATGAACACTGAAGCTTTCTTT. This gives the protein CASSPTGGMNTEAFF.

The V call is TRBV5-1, the J call TRBJ1-2; tentatively, D is TRBD1 (6 bases). The CDR3 has 16 residues. CDR1 and CDR2 from the germline V gene are SGHRS and YFSETQ. V was pared by 3 bases and J by 0 bases, with 15 bases between. CDR3 region: CASSYSQGWANYGYTF. The DNA of the CDR3 is TGCGCCAGCAGCTACTCACAGGGATGGGCTAACTATGGCTACACCTTC.

Points on this clone: An end of the junction differs from the germline gene, which may be a read error. The V gene is TRBV10-3, the J gene TRBJ1-6; D remains ambiguous. The CDR3 consists of 13 residues. Germline-derived CDR1 and CDR2 are ENHRY and SYGVKD. The DNA of the CDR3 is TGTGCCATCAGAGAACTAAATGGGTTCCGGTGGGACTTT. This codes for CAIRELNGFRWDF.

The chain links TRBV4-1 to TRBJ1-1; 9 nucleotides agree with TRBD1. Germline V gene data show CDR1 as MGHRA and CDR2 as YSYEKL. V shed 2 bases, J shed 3 bases, and the junction held 4 bases outside the gene matches. This CDR3 has 15 amino acids. The CDR3 here is CASSQPDRGYTEAFF. Written as DNA, the CDR3 is TGCGCCAGCAGCCAACCTGACAGGGGGTACACTGAAGCTTTCTTT.